This T cell receptor (beta chain) was retrieved from a study of T cell responses to AZD1222 COVID-19 vaccine. Turning to the study itself: Second-dose schedules of about 4 or about 12 weeks were combined. Study-level findings and limits: Recipients of two AZD1222 doses showed rising Spike-specific TCR breadth and depth.

TCRdb keeps only in-frame clones here, not all; method: immunoSEQ multiplex PCR. In the table there are 100,000 to 150,000 clones, around 94% of which are singletons. The CDR3 covers 12 residues. In germline, CDR1 is SGHAT, CDR2 FQNNGV. Deletions cut 8 bases from V and 3 bases from J, with 11 bases between. In regard to this clone: As yet, its antigen is unknown.

V is TRBV11-2 and J is TRBJ2-7; D unresolved. Sequences were derived from peripheral blood, sampled on day 0 of AZD1222 vaccination. The source of this sequence is an adult in good health. Here the CDR3 DNA reads TGTGCCAGCTACACCCCCGGCTACGAGCAGTACTTC. This gives the protein CASYTPGYEQYF.